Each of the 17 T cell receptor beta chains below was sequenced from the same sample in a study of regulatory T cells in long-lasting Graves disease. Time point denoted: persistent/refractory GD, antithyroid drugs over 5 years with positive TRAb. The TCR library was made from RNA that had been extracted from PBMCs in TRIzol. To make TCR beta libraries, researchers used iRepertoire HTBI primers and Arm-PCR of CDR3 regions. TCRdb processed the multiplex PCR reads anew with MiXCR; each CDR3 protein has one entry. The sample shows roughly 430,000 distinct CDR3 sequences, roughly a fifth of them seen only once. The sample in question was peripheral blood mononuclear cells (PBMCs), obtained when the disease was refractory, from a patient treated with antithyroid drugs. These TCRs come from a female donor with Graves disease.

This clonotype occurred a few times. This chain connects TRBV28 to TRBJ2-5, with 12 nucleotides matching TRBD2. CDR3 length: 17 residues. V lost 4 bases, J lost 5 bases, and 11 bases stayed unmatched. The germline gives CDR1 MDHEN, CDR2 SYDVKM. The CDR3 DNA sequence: TGTGCCAGCAGTTCAGCCTCGACTAGCGGGAGTCGGGAGACCCAGTACTTC. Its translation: CASSSASTSGSRETQYF.

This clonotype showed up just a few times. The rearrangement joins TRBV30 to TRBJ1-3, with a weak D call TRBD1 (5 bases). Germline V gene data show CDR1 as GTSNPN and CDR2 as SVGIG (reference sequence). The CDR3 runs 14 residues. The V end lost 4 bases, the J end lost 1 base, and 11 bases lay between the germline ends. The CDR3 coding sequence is TGTGCCTGGAACCCCGGGGGATCTGGAAACACCATATATTTT. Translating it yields CAWNPGGSGNTIYF. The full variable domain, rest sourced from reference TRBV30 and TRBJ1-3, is SQTIHQWPATLVQPVGSPLSLECTVEGTSNPNLYWYRQAAGRGLQLLFYSVGIGQISSEVPQNLSASRPQDRQFILSSKKLLLSDSGFYLCAWNPGGSGNTIYFGEGSWLTVV.

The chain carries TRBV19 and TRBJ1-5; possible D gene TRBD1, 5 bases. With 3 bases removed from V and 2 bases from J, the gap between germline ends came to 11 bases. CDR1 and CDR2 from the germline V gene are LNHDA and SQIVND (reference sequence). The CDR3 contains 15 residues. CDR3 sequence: CASSIPGGGNQPQHF. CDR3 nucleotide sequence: TGTGCCAGTAGTATCCCGGGGGGGGGCAATCAGCCCCAGCATTTT. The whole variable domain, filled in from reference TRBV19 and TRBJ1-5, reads DGGITQSPKYLFRKEGQNVTLSCEQNLNHDAMYWYRQDPGQGLRLIYYSQIVNDFQKGDIAEGYSVSREKKESFPLTVTSAQKNPTAFYLCASSIPGGGNQPQHFGDGTRLSIL.

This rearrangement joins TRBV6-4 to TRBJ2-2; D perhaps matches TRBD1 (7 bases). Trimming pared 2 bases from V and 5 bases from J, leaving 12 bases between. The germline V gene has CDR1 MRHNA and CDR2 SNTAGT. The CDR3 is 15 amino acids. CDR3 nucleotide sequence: TGTGCCAGCAGTGACCAGCCAGGGGGGACCGGGGAGCTGTTTTTT. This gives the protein CASSDQPGGTGELFF.

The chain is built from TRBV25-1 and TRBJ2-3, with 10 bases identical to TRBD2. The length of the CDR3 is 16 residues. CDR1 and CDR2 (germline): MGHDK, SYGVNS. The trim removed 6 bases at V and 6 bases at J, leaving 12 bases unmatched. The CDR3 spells CASSTRGSGRSDTQYF. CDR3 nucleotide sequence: TGTGCCAGCAGCACCCGGGGTAGCGGGAGGTCTGATACGCAGTATTTT.

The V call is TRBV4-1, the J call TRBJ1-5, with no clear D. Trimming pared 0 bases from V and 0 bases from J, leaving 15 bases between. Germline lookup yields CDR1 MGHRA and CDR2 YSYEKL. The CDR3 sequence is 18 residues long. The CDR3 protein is CASSQEDPFSNSNQPQHF. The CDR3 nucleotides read TGCGCCAGCAGCCAAGAGGATCCGTTCAGTAATAGCAATCAGCCCCAGCATTTT.

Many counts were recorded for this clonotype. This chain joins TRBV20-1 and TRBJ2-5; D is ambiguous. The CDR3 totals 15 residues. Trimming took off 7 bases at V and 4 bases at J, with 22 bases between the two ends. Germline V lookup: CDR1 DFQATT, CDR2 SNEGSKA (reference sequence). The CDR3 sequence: CSVVEAQGLGETQYF. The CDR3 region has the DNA TGCAGTGTAGTAGAAGCCCAAGGGCTAGGAGAGACCCAGTACTTC.

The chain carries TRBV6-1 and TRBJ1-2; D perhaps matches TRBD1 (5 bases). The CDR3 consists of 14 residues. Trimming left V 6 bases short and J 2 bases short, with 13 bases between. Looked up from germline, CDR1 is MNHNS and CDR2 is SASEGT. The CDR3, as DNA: TGTGCCAGCAGGGACATGGATAGCAACTATGGCTACACCTTC. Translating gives CASRDMDSNYGYTF.

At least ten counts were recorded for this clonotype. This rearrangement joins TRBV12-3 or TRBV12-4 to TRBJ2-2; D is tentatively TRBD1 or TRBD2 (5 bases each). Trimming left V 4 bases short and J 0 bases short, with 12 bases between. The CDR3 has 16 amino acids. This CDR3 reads CASSSDGTTNTGELFF. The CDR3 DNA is TGTGCCAGCAGTTCCGACGGGACGACGAACACCGGGGAGCTGTTTTTT.

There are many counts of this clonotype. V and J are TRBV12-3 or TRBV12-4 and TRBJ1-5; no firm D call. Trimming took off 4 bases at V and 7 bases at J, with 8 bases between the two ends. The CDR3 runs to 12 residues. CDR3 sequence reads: CASSSPSQPQHF. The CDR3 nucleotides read TGTGCCAGCAGTTCCCCTTCCCAGCCCCAGCATTTT.

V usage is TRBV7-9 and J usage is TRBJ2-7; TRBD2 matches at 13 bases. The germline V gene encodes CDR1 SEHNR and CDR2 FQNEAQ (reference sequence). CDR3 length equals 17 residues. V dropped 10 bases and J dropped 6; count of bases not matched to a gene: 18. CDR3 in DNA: TGTGCCACCCTAGACCCCAGAAGACTAGCGGGAGGAGTCGAGCAGTACTTC. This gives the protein CATLDPRRLAGGVEQYF. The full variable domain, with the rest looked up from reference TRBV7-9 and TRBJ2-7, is DTGVSQNPRHKITKRGQNVTFRCDPISEHNRLYWYRQTLGQGPEFLTYFQNEAQLEKSRLLSDRFSAERPKGSFSTLEIQRTEQGDSAMYLCATLDPRRLAGGVEQYFGPGTRLTVT.

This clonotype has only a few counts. CDR3: CASSIGGRGAKNIQYF. In nucleotides, the CDR3 is TGTGCCAGTAGTATCGGGGGGCGAGGGGCCAAAAACATTCAGTACTTC. The chain recombines TRBV19 with TRBJ2-4; perhaps TRBD2 as D (7 bases). V was trimmed by 3 bases and J by 1 base, leaving 13 bases between them. Germline V gene data show CDR1 as LNHDA and CDR2 as SQIVND (reference sequence). The CDR3 covers 16 residues.

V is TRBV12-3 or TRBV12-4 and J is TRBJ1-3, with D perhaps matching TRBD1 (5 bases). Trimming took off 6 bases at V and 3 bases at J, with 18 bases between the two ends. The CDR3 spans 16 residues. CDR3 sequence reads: CASRLQVALGGNTIYF. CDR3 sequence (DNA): TGTGCCAGCAGGCTACAGGTGGCCCTAGGTGGAAACACCATATATTTT.

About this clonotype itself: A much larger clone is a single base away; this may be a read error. CDR3 loop: CASSPGTIRETQYF. In DNA form, the CDR3 reads TGTGCCAGCAGTCCTGGGACTATCCGAGAGACCCAGTACTTC. The gene calls are TRBV6-1 and TRBJ2-5, with 7 bases that match TRBD2. V lost 5 bases to trimming and J lost 4 bases; unmatched junction nucleotides: 7. This CDR3 contains 14 residues. CDR1 is MNHNS and CDR2 is SASEGT in the germline V gene.

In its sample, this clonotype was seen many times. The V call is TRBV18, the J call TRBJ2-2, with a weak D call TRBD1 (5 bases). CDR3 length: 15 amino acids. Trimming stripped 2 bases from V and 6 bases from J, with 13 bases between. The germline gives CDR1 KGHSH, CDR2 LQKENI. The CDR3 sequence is CASSPFVTVSGELFF. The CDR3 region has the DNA TGTGCCAGCTCACCATTTGTGACAGTCTCCGGGGAGCTGTTTTTT.

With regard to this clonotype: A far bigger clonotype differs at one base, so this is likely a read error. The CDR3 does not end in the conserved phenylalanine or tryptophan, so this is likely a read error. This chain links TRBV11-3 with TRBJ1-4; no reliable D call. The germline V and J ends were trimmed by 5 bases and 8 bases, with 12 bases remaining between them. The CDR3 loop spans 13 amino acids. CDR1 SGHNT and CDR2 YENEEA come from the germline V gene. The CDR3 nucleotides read TGTGCCAGCAGCCTGCGGTTGAGCGAAAAACTGTTTTTG. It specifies CASSLRLSEKLFL.

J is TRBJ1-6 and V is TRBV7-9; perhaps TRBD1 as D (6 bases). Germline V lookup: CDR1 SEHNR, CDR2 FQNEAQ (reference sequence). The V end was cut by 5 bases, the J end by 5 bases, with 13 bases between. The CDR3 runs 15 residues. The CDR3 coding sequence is TGTGCCAGCAGCCCCGTACAGGGTGATAATTCACCCCTCCACTTT. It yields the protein CASSPVQGDNSPLHF.